This TCR beta chain is drawn from a study of technical replicates of blood from several donors. Produced via immunoSEQ multiplex PCR; TCRdb's table is partial and in-frame only. The sample lists about 59,000 clones, over 85% occurring once. Trimming cost V 2 bases and J 5 bases; bases outside gene matches: 7. The CDR3 covers 15 residues. Germline V gene sequence: CDR1 SGDLS, CDR2 YYNGEE. The chain employs TRBV9 and TRBJ2-7; 10 bases line up with TRBD1. The sequence derives from a human donor in good health. Some clones in this sample may be carry-over from other donors' samples. Sequencing input: PBMCs. CDR3 nucleotide sequence: TGTGCCAGCAGCGTCCACGGGACAGGGGAGGACGAGCAGTACTTC. This translates into CASSVHGTGEDEQYF.